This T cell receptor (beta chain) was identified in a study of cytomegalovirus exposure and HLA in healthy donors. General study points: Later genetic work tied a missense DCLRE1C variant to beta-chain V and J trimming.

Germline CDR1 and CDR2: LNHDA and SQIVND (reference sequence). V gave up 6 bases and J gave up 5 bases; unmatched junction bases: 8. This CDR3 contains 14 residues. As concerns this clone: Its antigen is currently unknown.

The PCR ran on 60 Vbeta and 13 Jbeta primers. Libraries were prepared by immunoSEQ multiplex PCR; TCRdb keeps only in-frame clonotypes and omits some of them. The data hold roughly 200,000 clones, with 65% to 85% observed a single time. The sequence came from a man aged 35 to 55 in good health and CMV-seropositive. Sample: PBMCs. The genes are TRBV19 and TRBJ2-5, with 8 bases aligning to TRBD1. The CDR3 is CASSRTGQMETQYF. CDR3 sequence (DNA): TGTGCCAGTAGCAGGACAGGGCAGATGGAGACCCAGTACTTC. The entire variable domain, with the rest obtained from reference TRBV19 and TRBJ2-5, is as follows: DGGITQSPKYLFRKEGQNVTLSCEQNLNHDAMYWYRQDPGQGLRLIYYSQIVNDFQKGDIAEGYSVSREKKESFPLTVTSAQKNPTAFYLCASSRTGQMETQYFGPGTRLLVL.